This TCR beta chain was recorded in a study of siplizumab effects on memory and regulatory T cells. With respect to this clone: The antigen remains unidentified.

Generated by immunoSEQ multiplex PCR, the TCRdb table keeps only in-frame clones and is missing some. Of about 50,000 clones listed, about 94% are singletons. Per the germline V gene, CDR1 is SQVTM and CDR2 is ANQGSEA. The ends lost 0 bases at V and 8 bases at J; junction bases unmatched: 16. This CDR3 spans 17 amino acids. The study, taken as a whole, reports: Naive T cells seemed more diverse than memory cells and seemed major alloresponse contributors. Unstimulated subsets contained matches for only a minor fraction of alloreactive clones. In siplizumab conditions, mappable alloreactive CD4+ clones averaged 68.8% Treg-derived, against roughly 25% in controls.

The chain links TRBV29-1 to TRBJ2-1; 7 nucleotides agree with TRBD2. The sequence was collected from a human donor in good health. The material sequenced was CD8+ T cells sorted from blood. This chain's CDR3 is CSVEEAENRAGRDEQFF. The CDR3 region has the DNA TGCAGCGTTGAAGAGGCAGAGAATAGAGCGGGAAGGGATGAGCAGTTCTTC.